The clone carrying this T cell receptor beta chain has only a few counts. The antigen is unknown. Distinct nucleotide sequences in the sample also encode this CDR3. This sample was included in a study of cytomegalovirus exposure and HLA in healthy donors. Study-wide context: In an earlier analysis, approximately 120 million unique TCR beta sequences were found from some 200 million T cells. Most genotyped donors, about 81% of fewer than 400, had Caucasian-associated genetic ancestry.

It was with 60 Vbeta and 13 Jbeta primers that the PCR ran. Only in-frame clones appear in the TCRdb table, and some are missing; sequencing was by immunoSEQ multiplex PCR. The sample lists about 110,000 clones; 81% were seen once. General study points: Three chains tied to CMV proved CMV antigen-specific in vitro.

Sequencing was performed on PBMCs. The TCR comes from a man aged 25 to 40 in good health and CMV-seronegative.

Here the CDR3 DNA reads TGTGCCAGCAGCCCCTCAGGGACAGGGGGCGAGCAGTACTTC. As protein: CASSPSGTGGEQYF. The chain is built from TRBV6-5 and TRBJ2-7, with TRBD1 matching over 11 bases. The CDR3 is made up of 14 amino acids. V gave up 6 bases and J gave up 6 bases; unmatched junction bases: 7. Looked up from germline, CDR1 is MNHEY and CDR2 is SVGAGI.